The following is a TCR beta chain sequence with its context. Its antigen is currently not known. Per-base qualities were not stored, and no clone one base away is much larger. The germline V gene encodes CDR1 SNHLY and CDR2 FYNNEI. The V end gives up 10 bases and the J end 5 bases, leaving 7 bases in the junction not matched to a gene. Taken from cysteine to phenylalanine, the CDR3 has 13 residues. The read is trimmed to its CDR3 DNA, 39 bases read in frame from base 1. Library preparation used the immunoSEQ multiplex PCR assay. The multiplex PCR relied on a mix of 60 forward primers for TCR Vbeta segments and 13 reverse primers for TCR Jbeta segments. Amplification of the CDR3 region of rearranged TCR beta genes was performed with a multiplex PCR assay on genomic DNA. The Illumina HiSeq System was used to sequence the amplified TCR beta libraries as 87-base-pair reads. Under the source paper's analysis protocol: In a later analysis, around 80 million unique TCR beta chains were counted across the roughly 670 repertoires, and around 10 million of these chains were shared by at least two donors. Raw reads were error-corrected and collapsed into unique sequences by a nearest-neighbor algorithm in which closely related sequences were merged to remove PCR and sequencing errors. V, D and J gene segments were assigned by aligning CDR3 sequences to IMGT reference sequences. For a sequence to be retained, a match of at least six nucleotides was required to both a V gene segment and a J gene segment. A rearrangement was called productive if the CDR3 had no stop codons and remained in frame with V and J, and every other rearrangement was called non-productive. Following IMGT convention, CDR3 was defined as the stretch from the second conserved V-encoded cysteine to the conserved J-encoded phenylalanine. Sequences without an unambiguous match to a single V gene segment were excluded from the earlier analysis of 450 to 750 of the donors. In an earlier analysis of several hundred of the donors, V segments were called functional above 56.7% productive rearrangements and were called segregating when the between-donor standard deviation exceeded 5%. A statistical classification framework was built to diagnose cytomegalovirus status from the catalog of TCR beta chain sequences. A later analysis assigned V and J genes by comparing TCR nucleotide sequences with IMGT/GENE-DB human TR gene sequences. In a later analysis, CDR3 sequences and most-parsimonious VDJ recombination scenarios were assigned using the TCRdist pipeline. In a later analysis, every TCR beta chain was defined by the combination of its CDR3 amino acid sequence and its V-gene family, and reads without a unique V-gene family were dropped. A later analysis removed nearly 600 highly shared, low-generation-probability nucleotide sequences to deal with suspected cross-contamination and a sequencing artifact. A later analysis calculated a clonal expansion index for each public chain from normalized within-repertoire ranks of inferred template counts. A later analysis computed generation probabilities with a VDJ recombination model fitted to out-of-frame rearrangements, and checked the results against IGoR. Hypergeometric tests were used in a later analysis to score TCR-TCR, TCR-HLA and TCR-CMV co-occurrence, with a repertoire-size bias correction applied to the TCR pairs. To estimate false discovery rates, a later analysis permuted the HLA or CMV assignments 20 times. In a later analysis, co-occurring TCRs were grouped with DBSCAN, and TCRdist sequence similarity was added when clustering was performed within HLA-allele-positive subsets. Repertoires with fewer than 30,000 or more than 120,000 public chains were left out of co-occurrence clustering, as were five repertoires with anomalous nucleotide sharing. TCRdb obtained this table from immuneACCESS and retained in-frame rearrangements with V and J assigned. These tables miss some clones; where compared with another copy, unresolved V genes account for less than half of the shortfall, and the remainder is unexplained. That table is the source of V, J and clone size, and D and trimming were worked out from the DNA. The sample includes around 94,000 clones, with roughly 80% observed a single time. In total, the top ten clones hold 2.6% of the sample.

The data are from a study of cytomegalovirus exposure and HLA in healthy donors (dated by TCRdb to about 2017). Regarding the complete study: According to an earlier analysis of several hundred of the donors, roughly 180 million T cells yielded 90 million to 130 million unique TCR beta sequences and approximately 300 Gb of sequence data. Of the roughly 400 genotyped donors, 65% to 90% were placed in the genetic ancestry cluster associated with self-reported Caucasian donors. In the later analysis, no new phenotypic data were used to find candidate immune exposures; instead, reliance was placed on TCR beta sequences and their occurrence across donors. High-throughput TCR immunosequencing, statistical association of individual TCRs with disease status, and machine learning were combined to predict cytomegalovirus infection status. The study profiled the T cell repertoires of hundreds of subjects by immunosequencing and related them to cytomegalovirus serostatus. A later genetic analysis used genome-wide SNP genotypes for about 60% of the roughly 700 donors, treating that subset as a discovery cohort. The number of typed donors differed by locus: about 620-630 for A, B, C, DRB1 and DQB1; 522 for DQA1; approximately 610 for DPA1; and around 470 for DPB1. HLA typing included class I and class II loci at four-digit resolution. Among some 400 genotyped donors of the cohort, an average of approximately 240,000 unique TCR beta nucleotide sequences was sequenced per donor, of which about 18% were non-productive. Five DR-DQ haplotypes were treated as single units for association and clustering because of strong linkage in the cohort. An early release that covered 500 to 800 HLA-typed donors contained approximately 320 gigabases of sequencing data and tens of millions of unique TCR sequences. Every repertoire in the discovery cohort had been generated on one and the same sequencing platform. The aim of the study was to test whether cataloging public T cell receptors could identify signatures of past pathogen exposure. An earlier analysis of approximately 630 of the donors applied high-throughput TCR beta sequencing to assess whether each TCR beta V gene segment acted as functional or pseudogenic. A later analysis re-analyzed previously published TCR beta repertoires from 660 or so donors and added high-resolution HLA genotyping to study TCR occurrence patterns. In addition to the first cohort of 650 to 750 subjects, a separate validation cohort of approximately 110 different subjects was used. Donor age, sex, ethnicity and CMV serostatus were compiled together with the repertoire data. What the authors observed across the whole study: In a later analysis, the rate of TCR association differed among HLA loci, with DRB1 alleles having the most associated TCRs and HLA-C alleles having the fewest. Across donors, most TCR sequences were observed very rarely, whereas some public TCRs were present in many individuals. Broadly in line with IMGT annotations, most TCR beta V segments showed up in productive rearrangements about 87% or about 30% of the time in an earlier analysis of approximately 600 of the donors. The study listed over 150 TCR beta chains as associated with cytomegalovirus. Because HLA typing was missing for some donors at each locus, association tests included only the typed subset. In a later analysis, HLA-associated TCR beta chains were found to be more clonally expanded and to have lower generation probabilities than equally common non-associated chains. In a later analysis, most CMV-associated TCR beta chains were found to appear HLA-restricted, with HLA associations seemingly driven largely by CMV exposure. Correlated functional status among segregating V segments might be attributable to linkage disequilibrium, but an unknown experimental factor could not be ruled out. At a false discovery rate of 0.05, a later analysis linked around 17,000 TCR beta sequences to specific HLA alleles. A cluster of highly shared sequence variants was judged likely to be a technical artifact of the sequencing pipeline. A few of the identified cytomegalovirus-associated TCR beta chains were confirmed in vitro to be specific for cytomegalovirus antigens. The 87-base-pair reads could not distinguish some IMGT-functional V segments, including TRBV6-2 and TRBV6-3, so those segments were excluded. A later genetic analysis associated a missense DCLRE1C variant with V-gene and J-gene trimming of TCR beta chains, and an independent cohort replicated the association. A further reported finding was that TCR beta sequences accurately predicted the HLA-A and HLA-B alleles for most subjects in the first cohort. The presence/absence analyses assumed that sequencing depth was roughly uniform across donors, and that assumption may not be true. CMV serostatus was the only immune exposure information available for the cohort. The classifier was reported to diagnose cytomegalovirus status with high specificity and sensitivity in both the original cohort and the validation cohort. According to a later analysis, parvovirus B19, influenza, CMV and Epstein-Barr virus appeared linked to several top co-occurrence clusters. Roughly 15 rarely observed V segments, including chromosome 9 orphons, were excluded from the earlier analysis of approximately 500 of the donors because counts were too low. When HLA alleles, especially DR and DQ, strongly co-occurred, attributing TCR associations to individual alleles was difficult. In a later genetic analysis, fewer N-insertions in productive TCRs were reported among donors in an Asian-associated ancestry cluster than the roughly 640-donor mean. It was suggested by the authors that the approach could potentially be generalized to other disease states and immunological phenotypes. This cohort had only TCR beta chains sequenced, and the lack of alpha or paired-chain data limited which features could be detected.

The cohort was made up of approximately 700 healthy bone marrow donors. At the time of sampling, all cohort members were nominally healthy, though unrecorded immune exposures were likely present. The donor tested CMV seronegative, placing the donor among the roughly 400 seronegative members of the cohort. Each donor provided a peripheral blood sample, and peripheral blood mononuclear cells were used for TCR beta sequencing. The Qiagen DNeasy Blood Extraction Kit was used to extract genomic DNA from the blood cell samples. This TCR derives from a man between 40 and 49 years old in good health and CMV-seronegative. The sequence joins TRBV2 to TRBJ2-5, with TRBD1 identical over 10 junction bases. Material for sequencing was PBMCs. The CDR3: CATDRGRGETQYF. The nucleotide sequence is given as TGTGCCACCGACAGGGGGCGCGGTGAGACCCAGTACTTC.